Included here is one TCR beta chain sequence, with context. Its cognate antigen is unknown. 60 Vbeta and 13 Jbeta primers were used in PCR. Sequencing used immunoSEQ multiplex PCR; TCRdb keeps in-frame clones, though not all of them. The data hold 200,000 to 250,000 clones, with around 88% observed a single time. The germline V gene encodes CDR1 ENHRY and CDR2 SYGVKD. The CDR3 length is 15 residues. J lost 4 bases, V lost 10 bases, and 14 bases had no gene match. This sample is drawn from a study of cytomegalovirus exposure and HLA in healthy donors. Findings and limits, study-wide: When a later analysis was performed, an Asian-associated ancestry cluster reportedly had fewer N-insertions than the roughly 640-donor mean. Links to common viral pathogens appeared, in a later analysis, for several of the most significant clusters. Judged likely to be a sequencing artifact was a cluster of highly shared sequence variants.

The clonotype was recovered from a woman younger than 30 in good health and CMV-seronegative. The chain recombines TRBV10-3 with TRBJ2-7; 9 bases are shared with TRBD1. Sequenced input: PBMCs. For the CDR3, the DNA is TGTGCCACGGGCCGGGACAGGGTGAATTCGTACGAGCAGTACTTC. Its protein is CATGRDRVNSYEQYF.